The 24 T cell receptor beta chains given below trace back to one sample, sequenced in a study of CD8+ T cells in alopecia areata. Treatment indicated: oral pan-JAK inhibitor, 5-10 mg twice daily. As the sequencing template, cDNA was produced by extracting RNA and reverse transcribing it. This table comes from immunoSEQ multiplex PCR, and its TCRdb copy is limited to in-frame clones, with some not included. The sample holds approximately 180,000 clones; over 55% are singletons and the top ten take 1%. Source: CD4+ T cells sorted from blood, taken at week 24, from a patient treated with tofacitinib. The receptor source for this set is a human donor with alopecia areata.

The chain carries TRBV30 and TRBJ2-3; D may be TRBD2 (5 bases). Trimming removed 4 bases at V and 2 bases at J, with 16 bases between. This CDR3 is built from 15 residues. Germline values: CDR1 GTSNPN, CDR2 SVGIG (reference sequence). CDR3 sequence (DNA): TGTGCCTGGACCAGGTTGGAGGCCAACACAGATACGCAGTATTTT. Translating it yields CAWTRLEANTDTQYF.

The CDR3 DNA is TGCAGCGTTGAAGCAACCGGAGGTGAAGCTTTCTTT. Its protein is CSVEATGGEAFF. The rearrangement uses TRBV29-1 and TRBJ1-1; no firm D call. Looked up from germline, CDR1 is SQVTM and CDR2 is ANQGSEA. The CDR3 is 12 amino acids. The V end was cut by 1 base, the J end by 7 bases, with 10 bases between.

V is TRBV30 and J is TRBJ1-1; D is uncertain. The CDR3 sequence is 13 residues long. V was shortened by 2 bases and J by 3 bases, with 10 bases between the two germline ends. Germline CDR1 and CDR2: GTSNPN and SVGIG (reference sequence). The CDR3 reads CAWSKRTDTEAFF. The CDR3 DNA is TGTGCCTGGAGTAAGCGAACAGACACTGAAGCTTTCTTT.

The DNA for the CDR3 is TGTGCCAGCAGCCAAGTGGGCGGCCTCACCGGGGAGCTGTTTTTT. Translated: CASSQVGGLTGELFF. This chain uses TRBV14 with TRBJ2-2; D is undetermined. V lost 1 base and J lost 4, with 10 bases in between. Germline assignment: CDR1 SGHDN and CDR2 FVKESK. This CDR3 contains 15 residues.

CDR3 in DNA: TGTGCCTGGAGTATGACAGGGAAGGCTACTGAAGCTTTCTTT. Translation: CAWSMTGKATEAFF. The V gene is TRBV30, the J gene TRBJ1-1; 7 positions agree with TRBD1. The CDR3 is made up of 14 amino acids. J was trimmed by 5 bases and V by 2 bases; bases with no gene match: 8. The germline V gene encodes CDR1 GTSNPN and CDR2 SVGIG (reference sequence).

The V gene is TRBV2, the J gene TRBJ1-1, with D unresolved. V lost 7 bases, J lost 0 bases, and 6 bases lay in between. The CDR3 totals 12 residues. Germline CDR1 SNHLY, CDR2 FYNNEI. Here the CDR3 DNA reads TGTGCCAGCATAGAGATGAACACTGAAGCTTTCTTT. Its translation: CASIEMNTEAFF.

This sequence joins TRBV15 and TRBJ1-4; the match to TRBD1 covers 7 bases. The CDR3 sequence is 15 residues long. The germline CDR1 and CDR2 sequences are LNHNV and YYDKDF (reference sequence). Trimming removed 3 bases from V and 8 bases from J; junction bases left unmatched: 9. In DNA, the CDR3 is TGTGCCACCAGCAGTTCAGGGGGTATTCAGGAAAAACTGTTTTTT. This sequence encodes CATSSSGGIQEKLFF.

This clone was counted only a few times. The V call is TRBV2, the J call TRBJ2-4; TRBD1 might be the D (6 bases). The V gene lost 10 bases and the J gene lost 5 bases, with 15 bases spanning the gap. The germline V gene has CDR1 SNHLY and CDR2 FYNNEI. The CDR3 has 13 amino acids. The CDR3 DNA reads TGTGCCACCGAGGACAGAGTAGAAAACATTCAGTACTTC. The encoded protein is CATEDRVENIQYF. The complete variable domain, with remaining parts taken from reference TRBV2 and TRBJ2-4, reads EPEVTQTPSHQVTQMGQEVILRCVPISNHLYFYWYRQILGQKVEFLVSFYNNEISEKSEIFDDQFSVERPDGSNFTLKIRSTKLEDSAMYFCATEDRVENIQYFGAGTRLSVL.

The chain is built from TRBV15 and TRBJ2-2; no clear D gene. The V gene lost 1 base and the J gene lost 13 bases, with 13 bases spanning the gap. The CDR3 loop spans 13 amino acids. Per germline, CDR1 LNHNV and CDR2 YYDKDF (reference sequence). CDR3 sequence (DNA): TGTGCCACCAGCAGAGGAGGAGACCCACTGCTGTTTTTT. This codes for CATSRGGDPLLFF.

This clone was detected once. A junction boundary mismatches the germline segment, possibly from a read error. This chain links TRBV25-1 with TRBJ2-7, with 9 bases matching TRBD1. The germline CDR1 and CDR2 sequences are MGHDK and SYGVNS. The CDR3 spans 14 residues. CDR3 residues: CASRGQGSTYGQYF. The CDR3 DNA reads as TGTGCCAGCAGAGGACAGGGGTCAACCTACGGGCAGTACTTC.

This clone has more than one count but fewer than ten. The rearrangement joins TRBV6-5 to TRBJ2-3; D uncertain. The V end was cut by 2 bases, the J end by 3 bases, with 9 bases between. This CDR3 has 14 amino acids. Per germline, CDR1 MNHEY and CDR2 SVGAGI. The CDR3 loop is CASSYGVRTDTQYF. In DNA, the CDR3 is TGTGCCAGCAGTTACGGGGTGAGGACAGATACGCAGTATTTT.

This clone has a handful of counts. This chain connects TRBV5-1 to TRBJ2-2; D uncertain. This CDR3 has 12 amino acids. Trimming took off 3 bases at V and 4 bases at J, with 4 bases between the two ends. Germline CDR1 is SGHRS and CDR2 is YFSETQ. The CDR3 protein is CASSSGTGELFF. CDR3 bases: TGCGCCAGCAGCTCGGGCACCGGGGAGCTGTTTTTT.

The V gene is TRBV30, the J gene TRBJ2-7; D may correspond to TRBD1 or TRBD2 (5 bases each). This CDR3 region has 16 residues. V lost 0 bases and J 0 bases, leaving 15 bases between the germline ends. Germline values: CDR1 GTSNPN, CDR2 SVGIG (reference sequence). The CDR3 is CAWSVPLRDGSYEQYF. The CDR3 bases are TGTGCCTGGAGTGTCCCTTTACGGGACGGCTCCTACGAGCAGTACTTC.

DNA for the CDR3: TGTGCCAGCAGCACGGGGGCCGGCACAGATACGCAGTATTTT. Amino acids: CASSTGAGTDTQYF. This chain joins TRBV7-7 and TRBJ2-3; TRBD1 or TRBD2 may be the D gene (6 bases each). Per germline, CDR1 SSHAT and CDR2 FNYEAQ (reference sequence). Trimming removed 5 bases at V and 1 base at J, with 10 bases between. The CDR3 spans 14 residues.

This clone appeared once. V usage is TRBV2 and J usage is TRBJ1-1; D is possibly TRBD1 (5 bases). The germline CDR1 and CDR2 sequences are SNHLY and FYNNEI. This CDR3 spans 15 amino acids. With 4 bases removed from V and 0 bases from J, the gap between germline ends came to 12 bases. The CDR3 DNA follows: TGTGCCAGCAGTGCAGTAGGGGCTATGAACACTGAAGCTTTCTTT. This codes for CASSAVGAMNTEAFF.

This clone was seen more than once but under ten times. V usage is TRBV29-1 and J usage is TRBJ2-3; tentative D call: TRBD1 (6 bases). Germline CDR1 is SQVTM and CDR2 is ANQGSEA. The V end lost 5 bases, the J end lost 2 bases, and 11 bases lay between the germline ends. The CDR3 contains 13 residues. CDR3 protein: CSVRTVLTDTQYF. Here the CDR3 DNA reads TGCAGCGTTAGGACAGTACTCACAGATACGCAGTATTTT.

The chain joins TRBV5-1 to TRBJ2-2; D not certain. Germline-derived CDR1 and CDR2 are SGHRS and YFSETQ. The length of the CDR3 is 12 residues. Trimming left V 7 bases short and J 0 bases short, with 4 bases between. Here the CDR3 DNA reads TGCGCCAGCCGGCCGAACACCGGGGAGCTGTTTTTT. Translating gives CASRPNTGELFF.

The chain is built from TRBV30 and TRBJ2-7, with D possibly matching TRBD1 (5 bases). Looked up from germline, CDR1 is GTSNPN and CDR2 is SVGIG (reference sequence). This CDR3 comprises 14 residues. V lost 0 bases and J 4 bases, leaving 13 bases between the germline ends. CDR3 nucleotides: TGTGCCTGGAGTGTACGAGGCAGGGATTACGAGCAGTACTTC. It specifies CAWSVRGRDYEQYF.

V usage is TRBV30 and J usage is TRBJ2-7; possible D gene TRBD1, 6 bases. The V end was cut by 2 bases, the J end by 5 bases, with 22 bases between. Germline values: CDR1 GTSNPN, CDR2 SVGIG (reference sequence). The CDR3 is 16 residues long. The CDR3 bases are TGTGCCTGGAGTAGGGGGTCAAAACTATACGGGGACGAGCAGTACTTC. Translated: CAWSRGSKLYGDEQYF.

This sequence joins TRBV9 and TRBJ2-2, with 7 bases fitting TRBD2. The CDR3 has 17 amino acids. Losses at the gene ends were 1 base for V and 4 bases for J; bases not matched to a gene: 10. From germline, CDR1 is SGDLS and CDR2 YYNGEE. The DNA for the CDR3 is TGTGCCAGCAGCGTAACCCCGCTGACTAGCTCCACCGGGGAGCTGTTTTTT. Translating it yields CASSVTPLTSSTGELFF.

The chain joins TRBV5-6 to TRBJ1-2, with D unclear. This CDR3 spans 16 amino acids. V lost 6 bases to trimming and J lost 0 bases, with 18 bases between them. Germline V lookup: CDR1 SGHDT, CDR2 YYEEEE. The CDR3 loop reads CASTSEVKGSNYGYTF. DNA for the CDR3: TGTGCCAGCACCTCGGAGGTAAAGGGATCTAACTATGGCTACACCTTC.

Points on this clone: Germline and junction disagree at one end, which may indicate a read error. This chain links TRBV7-2 with TRBJ2-1; TRBD2 matches at 7 bases. CDR1 SGHTA and CDR2 FQGNSA come from the germline V gene. This CDR3 is 15 amino acids long. Written as DNA, the CDR3 is TGCGCCAGCAGCGTCAGCGGGGCGGCTCACAATGAGCAGTTCTTC. Residues: CASSVSGAAHNEQFF.

This rearrangement joins TRBV30 to TRBJ2-7, with D perhaps TRBD1 or TRBD2 (5 bases each). Looked up from germline, CDR1 is GTSNPN and CDR2 is SVGIG (reference sequence). There are 12 residues in the CDR3. Between the trimmed V and J ends, which lost 5 bases and 9 bases, there was a span of 17 bases. In nucleotides, the CDR3 is TGTGCCTGGGCCGGGGCAGACCGGGTGCAGTACTTC. Translating gives CAWAGADRVQYF.

The chain uses TRBV11-2 and TRBJ2-7, with D perhaps matching TRBD1 (6 bases). Per the germline V gene, CDR1 is SGHAT and CDR2 is FQNNGV. V was pared by 5 bases and J by 5 bases, with 22 bases between. The CDR3 loop spans 16 amino acids. The CDR3 spells CASSEKQSSGGNEQYF. The CDR3 DNA reads as TGTGCCAGCAGCGAAAAGCAGAGTTCTGGGGGCAACGAGCAGTACTTC.